Listed below are T cell receptor beta chains from one sample, sequenced in a study of blood T cell repertoires in COVID-19. The table came from immunoSEQ multiplex PCR; TCRdb's copy has only in-frame clones and leaves some out. Here the sample spans hundreds of thousands of clones, just over 85% being singletons. Sequenced input: peripheral blood. The source is a woman aged 30 to 39 with active or convalescent COVID-19. CDR3s leave out the opening cysteine and the closing phenylalanine or tryptophan.

j_call	v_call	cdr3_aa
TRBJ1-2	TRBV6-5	ASRNPGQGYGYT
TRBJ2-2	TRBV5-1	ASSLSPSTGEPF
TRBJ1-2	TRBV18	ASSPDRDPTGGT
TRBJ1-1	TRBV19	ASSIKRTGITEAF
TRBJ2-5	TRBV27	ASSLSGRAMSQY
TRBJ1-2	TRBV30	AWRTGVQNYGYT
TRBJ1-5	TRBV3-1/TRBV3-2	ASSLGTGNQPQH
TRBJ1-4	TRBV18	ASSPFGTGGAETEKLF
TRBJ2-7	TRBV4-1	ASRQERGEGGDEQY
TRBJ1-3	TRBV20-1	SAQGNTIY
TRBJ1-1	TRBV27	ASSGTGGFTEAF
TRBJ2-5	TRBV11-1	ASSLGRSEYQETQY
TRBJ1-2	TRBV4-2	ASSQEALQANYGYT
TRBJ2-7	TRBV5-1	ASSLNSAYEQY
TRBJ1-6	TRBV6-5	ASSYSRTGMNSPLH
TRBJ1-2	TRBV4-1	ASSQENTGANYGYT
TRBJ1-1	TRBV13	ASSYHRGRDLNTEAF
TRBJ2-3	TRBV5-4	ASSLAASGRVSTDTQY
TRBJ1-3	TRBV5-5	ASSLQFSGNTIY
TRBJ1-1	TRBV13	ASSPPDKNTEAF
TRBJ2-7	TRBV10-2	ASSGTGSYEQY
TRBJ2-1	TRBV7-2	ASSLMGGTYNEQF
TRBJ1-4	TRBV4-2	ASRIEGRATNEKLF
TRBJ1-3	TRBV7-2	ASSPRAFSGNTIY
TRBJ2-1	TRBV25-1	ASSASSGVHNEQF
TRBJ2-3	TRBV5-6	ASSLSPSTDTQY
TRBJ2-7	TRBV15	ATSRQVLSYEQY
TRBJ1-4	TRBV6-6	ASSSQGATNEKLF
TRBJ2-1	TRBV4-1	ASSQDGGGHYNEQF
TRBJ2-3	TRBV7-2	ASSLEGLAGGTQY
TRBJ1-4	TRBV30	AWSAGLLNEKLF
TRBJ1-2	TRBV24-1	ATPDFDRGPGYT
TRBJ1-2	TRBV19	ASSPGGSPGSYGYT
TRBJ2-1	TRBV18	ASSPLPARLAGDNEQF
TRBJ2-3	TRBV11-2	ATAGQAGDTQY
TRBJ1-1	TRBV5-4	ASSLLEAGNTEAF
TRBJ2-2	TRBV2	AGRVAGELF
TRBJ1-1	TRBV28	ASRSGGLEAF
TRBJ1-6	TRBV6-5	ASTRDSTLRSPLH
TRBJ2-3	TRBV6-1	ASSEAGGLRETDTQY
TRBJ1-2	TRBV27	ASRTSASTQGREGYT
TRBJ1-2	TRBV9	ASSVAPANYGYT
TRBJ2-2	TRBV19	ASSPKHGLFGELF
TRBJ2-3	TRBV11-2	ASSPPGASGETDTQY
TRBJ2-1	TRBV10-3	AISPGFPSAYNEQF
TRBJ2-5	TRBV3-1/TRBV3-2	ASSQSHGTSGRAGETQY
TRBJ2-3	TRBV15	ATRLGLETDTQY
TRBJ1-4	TRBV19	ASSPIPGELF
TRBJ2-7	TRBV18	ASSRDGDSYEQY
TRBJ2-7	TRBV2	ASSEPSGLTYEQY
TRBJ1-6	TRBV18	ASSPTVGFGGYNSPLH
TRBJ2-3	TRBV4-1	ASSQHGTSGGASTDTQY
TRBJ1-1	TRBV7-2	ASTPGGRNGLWEAF
TRBJ2-3	TRBV24-1	ATSDSGLAGSTDTQY
TRBJ2-5	TRBV4-1	ASSGTGQYSQETQY
TRBJ1-2	TRBV5-4	ASSMGQDYGYT
TRBJ1-4	TRBV10-3	AISGTANEKLF
TRBJ1-2	TRBV7-2	ASSQQGGTGGYT
TRBJ1-1	TRBV6-5	ASWGKDRAAEAF
TRBJ2-2	TRBV19	ASSPPDREWELF